These T cell receptor beta chains were read from a single sample in a study of T cells in narcolepsy. Assay used: immunoSEQ multiplex PCR; TCRdb lists only in-frame clones, some missing. The sample yields fewer than 35,000 clones, around 78% seen once. The specimen was CD45RA- memory CD4+ T cells from PBMCs. Every receptor here comes from a human donor with narcolepsy. Each CDR3 is given with its conserved first and last residue. The D gene is left open where the match is weak. Clone sizes are given selectively: once, few, many, or a class where the clone is expanded.

cdr3_aa cdr3_nt j_call d_call v_call clone_size
CASSLTLPRDYTDTQYF TGTGCCAGCAGCTTAACCCTCCCTAGGGATTACACAGATACGCAGTATTTT TRBJ2-3 . TRBV11-3 .
CSATKGETQYF TGCAGTGCGACTAAGGGAGAGACCCAGTACTTC TRBJ2-5 . TRBV20-1 .
CASSPPAGVAETQYF TGTGCCAGCTCACCACCGGCAGGGGTTGCGGAGACCCAGTACTTC TRBJ2-5 . TRBV18 .
CASSEFGGRGETQYF TGTGCCAGCAGTGAATTCGGCGGGAGGGGGGAGACCCAGTACTTC TRBJ2-5 TRBD2 TRBV6-1 .
CAARLDSNQPQHF TGTGCCGCCCGATTAGATAGCAATCAGCCCCAGCATTTT TRBJ1-5 . TRBV28 .
CASSYVAGGGTEAFF TGTGCCAGCAGTTACGTTGCAGGGGGAGGTACTGAAGCTTTCTTT TRBJ1-1 TRBD1 TRBV6-5 .
CASSPRPSGANVLTF TGTGCCAGCAGCCCCAGACCCTCTGGGGCCAACGTCCTGACTTTC TRBJ2-6 . TRBV7-3 .
CASSRGAENYGYTF TGTGCCAGCTCACGGGGCGCTGAGAACTATGGCTACACCTTC TRBJ1-2 . TRBV18 .
CASSPLRGQGYTEAFF TGTGCCAGCTCACCCCTTCGAGGACAGGGTTACACTGAAGCTTTCTTT TRBJ1-1 TRBD1 TRBV18 .
CASSGPMLHHSDNEQFF TGTGCCAGCAGTGGGCCGATGCTACACCATTCCGACAATGAGCAGTTCTTC TRBJ2-1 . TRBV21-1 .
CGASTSNEQFF TGCGGTGCTAGTACTAGTAATGAGCAGTTCTTC TRBJ2-1 . TRBV20-1 .
CASSQIAGAGLTYNEQFF TGTGCCAGCAGCCAAATAGCGGGAGCGGGACTCACCTACAATGAGCAGTTCTTC TRBJ2-1 TRBD2 TRBV14 .
CASSQSPMGHSNYGYTF TGTGCCAGCAGCCAATCGCCTATGGGACATTCTAACTATGGCTACACCTTC TRBJ1-2 . TRBV14 .
CAMGDPPRDLDTQYF TGTGCTATGGGGGATCCGCCTCGCGATTTAGATACGCAGTATTTT TRBJ2-3 . TRBV12-5 .
CASSESGWDREQYF TGTGCCAGCAGTGAAAGCGGGTGGGACCGCGAGCAGTACTTC TRBJ2-7 . TRBV2 .
CASSPGLATYEQYF TGCGCCAGCAGCCCCGGACTAGCGACCTACGAGCAGTACTTC TRBJ2-7 TRBD2 TRBV5-1 .
CASSSEGLAETQYF TGTGCCAGCAGCTCGGAGGGACTAGCCGAGACCCAGTACTTC TRBJ2-5 TRBD2 TRBV9 .
CASRWDRGSHEQYF TGTGCCAGCAGATGGGACAGGGGGTCCCACGAGCAGTACTTC TRBJ2-7 TRBD1 TRBV27 once
CASSLQGAPNTGELFF TGTGCCAGCAGTCTACAGGGGGCGCCGAACACCGGGGAGCTGTTTTTT TRBJ2-2 TRBD1 TRBV7-9 .
CASSFGEMTEQFF TGTGCCAGCAGCTTTGGGGAAATGACTGAGCAGTTCTTC TRBJ2-1 . TRBV7-2 .
CASSQAHRGKNTGELFF TGCGCCAGCAGCCAAGCCCACAGGGGAAAGAACACCGGGGAGCTGTTTTTT TRBJ2-2 TRBD1 TRBV4-1 .
CASNYRQGGTEAFF TGTGCCAGCAACTACCGACAGGGTGGCACTGAAGCTTTCTTT TRBJ1-1 TRBD1 TRBV18 .